This T cell receptor beta chain was recovered during a study of T-cell reconstitution after alpha-beta-depleted transplantation in children. Findings and limits, study-wide: Expanded graft clones, several hundred of them, were reportedly the source of alpha-beta T cells about two months after transplant.

Using unique molecular identifiers, the investigators prepared the TCRbeta library. MiXCR was run by TCRdb on the PCR reads, yielding one entry per CDR3 protein. In the table there are a few hundred thousand distinct CDR3 sequences, roughly 12% of which are singletons. This clonotype has ten or more counts. The antigen is unknown. V lost 2 bases, J lost 5 bases, and 15 bases lay in between. The CDR3 length is 14 residues. Per the germline V gene, CDR1 is DFQATT and CDR2 is SNEGSKA (reference sequence). Sequencing used peripheral blood, obtained 180 days after TCRalphabeta/CD19-depleted stem cell transplant. The receptor was derived from a male patient aged 2 to 9 who had a stem cell transplant for chronic granulomatous disease, so the T cells may come from the graft donor. V is TRBV20-1 and J is TRBJ1-1; TRBD1 might be the D (5 bases). CDR3 sequence: CSARSPGRSTEAFF. The DNA of the CDR3 is TGCAGTGCTAGATCCCCAGGGAGGAGTACTGAAGCTTTCTTT.